The sequence of this T cell receptor (beta chain) was determined in a study of T cells in women clearing cervical HPV infection. Study summary: Donors had HPV16-related CIN3 or worse; 2 had invasive cancer.

This clone shows up as medium-sized by frequency. The read finishes 3 residues shy of the CDR3 end, and the germline J gene is used to complete it. V shed 4 bases and J shed 10 bases, with 19 bases lying between them. CDR1 and CDR2 (germline): LNHDA, SQIVND (reference sequence). The CDR3 is made up of 15 amino acids. Clones were sequenced by immunoSEQ multiplex PCR, and TCRdb holds only the in-frame ones, with some missing. This sample's table reports 19,000 or so clones. The sequence was obtained from a woman between 18 and 75 years old with a cervical HPV16 infection that either progressed to CIN3+ or cleared (not recorded which). The V gene is TRBV19, the J gene TRBJ1-4, with D perhaps TRBD1 (5 bases). Sequenced: blood buffy coat. The CDR3 here is CASSTPGLGIGKLFF. The CDR3 bases that were read are TGTGCCAGTAGTACCCCGGGACTCGGGATCGGAAAA.